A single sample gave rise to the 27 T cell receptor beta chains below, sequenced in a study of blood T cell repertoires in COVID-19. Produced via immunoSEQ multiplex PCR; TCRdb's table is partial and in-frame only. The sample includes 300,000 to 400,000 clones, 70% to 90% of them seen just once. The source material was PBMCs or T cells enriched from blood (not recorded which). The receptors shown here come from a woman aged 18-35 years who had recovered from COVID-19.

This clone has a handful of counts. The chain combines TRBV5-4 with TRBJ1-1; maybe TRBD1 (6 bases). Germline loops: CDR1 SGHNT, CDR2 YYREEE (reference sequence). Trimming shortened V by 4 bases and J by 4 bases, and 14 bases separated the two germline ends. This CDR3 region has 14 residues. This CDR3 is CASSNNREPTEAFF. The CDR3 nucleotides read TGTGCCAGCAGCAATAACAGGGAGCCCACTGAAGCTTTCTTT.

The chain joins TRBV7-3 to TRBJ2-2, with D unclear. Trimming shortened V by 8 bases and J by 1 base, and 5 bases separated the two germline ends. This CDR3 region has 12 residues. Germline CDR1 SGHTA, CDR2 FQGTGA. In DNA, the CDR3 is TGTGCCAGCTCGTTGAACACCGGGGAGCTGTTTTTT. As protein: CASSLNTGELFF. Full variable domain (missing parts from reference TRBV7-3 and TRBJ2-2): GAGVSQTPSNKVTEKGKYVELRCDPISGHTALYWYRQSLGQGPEFLIYFQGTGAADDSGLPNDRFFAVRPEGSVSTLKIQRTERGDSAVYLCASSLNTGELFFGEGSRLTVL.

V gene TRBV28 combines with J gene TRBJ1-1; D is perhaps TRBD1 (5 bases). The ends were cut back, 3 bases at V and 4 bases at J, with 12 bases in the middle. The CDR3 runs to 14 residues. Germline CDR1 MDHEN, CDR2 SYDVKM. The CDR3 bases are TGTGCCAGCAGTTTGGGCAGGGAAGTCACTGAAGCTTTCTTT. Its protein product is CASSLGREVTEAFF.

The CDR3 DNA is TGTGCCAGCAGCTTAGCTGTTCTGGGTGGGACAGGGATGCGAACTAATGAAAAACTGTTTTTT. It translates to CASSLAVLGGTGMRTNEKLFF. The chain joins TRBV7-2 to TRBJ1-4, with 9 bases identical to TRBD1. The CDR3 covers 21 residues. Per the germline V gene, CDR1 is SGHTA and CDR2 is FQGNSA. The junction had 15 bases not matched to a gene; V was cut back by 0 bases and J by 1 base.

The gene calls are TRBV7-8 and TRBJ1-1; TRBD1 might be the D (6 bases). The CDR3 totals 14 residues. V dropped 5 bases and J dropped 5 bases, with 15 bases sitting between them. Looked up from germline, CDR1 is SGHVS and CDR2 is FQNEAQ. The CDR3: CASSTTGLGTEAFF. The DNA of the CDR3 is TGTGCCAGCAGCACTACAGGGTTAGGAACTGAAGCTTTCTTT.

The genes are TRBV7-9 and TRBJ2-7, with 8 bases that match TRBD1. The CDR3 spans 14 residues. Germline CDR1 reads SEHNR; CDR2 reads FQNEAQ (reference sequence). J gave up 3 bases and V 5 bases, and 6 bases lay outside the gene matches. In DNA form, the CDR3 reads TGTGCCAGCAGCACCGGGACAGGTCACTACGAGCAGTACTTC. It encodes CASSTGTGHYEQYF.

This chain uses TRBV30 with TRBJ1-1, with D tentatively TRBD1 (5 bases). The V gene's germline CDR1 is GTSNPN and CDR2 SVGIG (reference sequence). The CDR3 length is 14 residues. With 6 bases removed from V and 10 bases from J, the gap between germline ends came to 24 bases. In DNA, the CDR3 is TGTGCCTGCCCCCTGGGGGGATCCGAGTCGGCAGCTTTCTTT. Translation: CACPLGGSESAAFF.

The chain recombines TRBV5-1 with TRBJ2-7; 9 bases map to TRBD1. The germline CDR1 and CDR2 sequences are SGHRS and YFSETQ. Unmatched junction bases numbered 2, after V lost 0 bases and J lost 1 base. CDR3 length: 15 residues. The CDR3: CASSLGGTGSYEQYF. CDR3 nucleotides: TGCGCCAGCAGCTTGGGGGGGACAGGGTCCTACGAGCAGTACTTC.

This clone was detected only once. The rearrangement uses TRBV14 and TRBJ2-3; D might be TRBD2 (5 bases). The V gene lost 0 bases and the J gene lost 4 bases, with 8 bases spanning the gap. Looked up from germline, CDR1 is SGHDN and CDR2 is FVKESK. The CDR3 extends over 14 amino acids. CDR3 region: CASSQDRGSDTQYF. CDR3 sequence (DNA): TGTGCCAGCAGCCAAGATCGCGGGTCAGATACGCAGTATTTT.

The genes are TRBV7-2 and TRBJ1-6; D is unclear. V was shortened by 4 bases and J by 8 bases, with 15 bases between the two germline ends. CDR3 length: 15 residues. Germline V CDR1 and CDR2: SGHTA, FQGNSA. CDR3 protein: CASSSQVVLYSPLHF. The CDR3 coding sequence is TGTGCCAGCAGCTCCCAGGTGGTCCTCTATTCACCCCTCCACTTT.

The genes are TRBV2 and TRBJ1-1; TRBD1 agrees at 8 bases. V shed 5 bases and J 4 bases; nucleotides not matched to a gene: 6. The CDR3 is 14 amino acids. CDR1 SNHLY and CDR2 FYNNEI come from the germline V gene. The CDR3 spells CASSPPTGVTEAFF. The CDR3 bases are TGTGCCAGCAGTCCCCCGACAGGGGTCACTGAAGCTTTCTTT.

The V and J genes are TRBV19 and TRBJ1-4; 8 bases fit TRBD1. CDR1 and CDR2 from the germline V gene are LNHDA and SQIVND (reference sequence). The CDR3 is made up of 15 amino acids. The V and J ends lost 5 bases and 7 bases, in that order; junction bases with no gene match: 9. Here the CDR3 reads CASSLLQGDGEKLFF. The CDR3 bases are TGTGCCAGTAGTTTATTACAGGGGGATGGTGAAAAACTGTTTTTT.

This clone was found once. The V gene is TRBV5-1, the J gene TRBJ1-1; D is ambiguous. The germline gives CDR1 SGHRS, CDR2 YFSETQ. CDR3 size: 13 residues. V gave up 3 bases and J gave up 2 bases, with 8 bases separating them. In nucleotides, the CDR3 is TGCGCCAGCAGCTCCGACTTAAACACTGAAGCTTTCTTT. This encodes CASSSDLNTEAFF. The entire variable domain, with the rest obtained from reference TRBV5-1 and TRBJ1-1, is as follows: KAGVTQTPRYLIKTRGQQVTLSCSPISGHRSVSWYQQTPGQGLQFLFEYFSETQRNKGNFPGRFSGRQFSNSRSEMNVSTLELGDSALYLCASSSDLNTEAFFGQGTRLTVV.

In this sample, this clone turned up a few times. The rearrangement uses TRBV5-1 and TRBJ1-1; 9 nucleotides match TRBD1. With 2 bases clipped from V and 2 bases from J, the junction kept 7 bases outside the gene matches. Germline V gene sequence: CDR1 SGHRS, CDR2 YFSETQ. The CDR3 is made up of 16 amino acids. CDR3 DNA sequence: TGCGCCAGCAGCTTTATGTGGACAGGGGACAACACTGAAGCTTTCTTT. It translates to CASSFMWTGDNTEAFF.

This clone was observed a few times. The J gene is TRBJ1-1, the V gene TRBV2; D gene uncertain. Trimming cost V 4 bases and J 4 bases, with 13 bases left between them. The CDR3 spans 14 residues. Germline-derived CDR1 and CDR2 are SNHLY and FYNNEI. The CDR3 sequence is CASSVRGPVTEAFF. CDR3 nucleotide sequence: TGTGCCAGCAGTGTACGAGGGCCGGTCACTGAAGCTTTCTTT.

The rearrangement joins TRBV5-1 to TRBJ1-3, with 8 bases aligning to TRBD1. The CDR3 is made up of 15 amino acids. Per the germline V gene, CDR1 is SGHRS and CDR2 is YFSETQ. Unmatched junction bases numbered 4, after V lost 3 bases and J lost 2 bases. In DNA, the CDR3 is TGCGCCAGCAGCTCCGGACAGGGTCCTGGAAACACCATATATTTT. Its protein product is CASSSGQGPGNTIYF.

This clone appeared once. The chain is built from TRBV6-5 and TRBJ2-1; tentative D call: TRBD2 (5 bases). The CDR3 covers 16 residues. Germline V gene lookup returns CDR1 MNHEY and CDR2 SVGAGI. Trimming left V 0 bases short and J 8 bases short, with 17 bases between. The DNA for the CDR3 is TGTGCCAGCAGTTACTCCCGAGAGGGAATGGGGTATGAGCAGTTCTTC. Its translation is CASSYSREGMGYEQFF.

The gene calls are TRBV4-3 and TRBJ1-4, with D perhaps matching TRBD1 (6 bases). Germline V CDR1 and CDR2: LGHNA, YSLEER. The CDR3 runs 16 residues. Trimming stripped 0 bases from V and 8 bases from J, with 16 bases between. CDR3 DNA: TGCGCCAGCAGCCAAGATCGGAGGCCGAGGGGGGAAAAACTGTTTTTT. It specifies CASSQDRRPRGEKLFF.

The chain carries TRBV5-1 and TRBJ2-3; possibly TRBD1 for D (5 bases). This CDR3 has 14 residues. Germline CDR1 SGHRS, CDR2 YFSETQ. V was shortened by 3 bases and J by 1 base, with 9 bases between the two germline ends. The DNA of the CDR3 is TGCGCCAGCAGCTCGGACACCCGCACAGATACGCAGTATTTT. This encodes CASSSDTRTDTQYF.

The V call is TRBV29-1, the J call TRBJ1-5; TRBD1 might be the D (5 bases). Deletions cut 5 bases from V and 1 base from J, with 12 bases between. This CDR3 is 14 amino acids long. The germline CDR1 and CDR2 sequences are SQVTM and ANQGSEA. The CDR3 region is CSVRGRGSNQPQHF. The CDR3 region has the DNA TGCAGCGTTAGAGGGAGGGGAAGCAATCAGCCCCAGCATTTT.

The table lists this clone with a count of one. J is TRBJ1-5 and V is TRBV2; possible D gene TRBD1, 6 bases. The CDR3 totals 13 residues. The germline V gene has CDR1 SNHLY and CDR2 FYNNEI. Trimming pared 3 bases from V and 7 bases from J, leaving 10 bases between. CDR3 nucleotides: TGTGCCAGCAGTGAGGCGAGGGGGCAGCCCCAGCATTTT. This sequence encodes CASSEARGQPQHF.

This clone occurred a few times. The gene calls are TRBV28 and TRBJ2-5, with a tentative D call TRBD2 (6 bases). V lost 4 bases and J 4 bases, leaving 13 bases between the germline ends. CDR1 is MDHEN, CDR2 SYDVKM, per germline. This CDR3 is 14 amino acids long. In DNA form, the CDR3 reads TGTGCCAGCAGTTCGCCCGGGAGAGCAGAGACCCAGTACTTC. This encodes CASSSPGRAETQYF.

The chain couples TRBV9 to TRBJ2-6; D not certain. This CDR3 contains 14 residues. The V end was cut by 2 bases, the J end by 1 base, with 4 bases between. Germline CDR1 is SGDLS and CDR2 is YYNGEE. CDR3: CASSVQSGANVLTF. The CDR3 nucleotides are TGTGCCAGCAGCGTCCAATCTGGGGCCAACGTCCTGACTTTC. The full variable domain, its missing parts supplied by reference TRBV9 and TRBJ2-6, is DSGVTQTPKHLITATGQRVTLRCSPRSGDLSVYWYQQSLDQGLQFLIQYYNGEERAKGNILERFSAQQFPDLHSELNLSSLELGDSALYFCASSVQSGANVLTFGAGSRLTVL.

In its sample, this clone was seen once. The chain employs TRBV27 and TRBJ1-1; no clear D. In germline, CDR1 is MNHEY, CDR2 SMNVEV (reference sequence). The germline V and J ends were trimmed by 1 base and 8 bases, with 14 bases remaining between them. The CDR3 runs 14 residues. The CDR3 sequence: CASSLYPVPGEAFF. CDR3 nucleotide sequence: TGTGCCAGCAGTTTATACCCGGTACCGGGGGAAGCTTTCTTT.

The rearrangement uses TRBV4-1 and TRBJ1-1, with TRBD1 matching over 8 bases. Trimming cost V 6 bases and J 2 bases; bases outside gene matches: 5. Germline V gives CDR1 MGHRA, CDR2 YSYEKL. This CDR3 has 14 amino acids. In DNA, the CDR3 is TGCGCCAGCAGGCGGACAGGGAGAAACACTGAAGCTTTCTTT. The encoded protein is CASRRTGRNTEAFF.

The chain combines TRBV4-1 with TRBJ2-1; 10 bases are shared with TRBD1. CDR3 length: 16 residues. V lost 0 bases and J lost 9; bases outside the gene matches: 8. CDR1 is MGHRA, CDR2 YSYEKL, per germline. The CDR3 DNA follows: TGCGCCAGCAGCCAAGATCTTGGGGACAGGGGATTTGAGCAGTTCTTC. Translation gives CASSQDLGDRGFEQFF.

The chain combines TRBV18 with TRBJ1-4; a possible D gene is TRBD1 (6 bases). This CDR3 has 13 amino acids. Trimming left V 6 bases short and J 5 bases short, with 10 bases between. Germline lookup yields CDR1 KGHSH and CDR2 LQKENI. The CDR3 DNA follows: TGTGCCAGCTCTGGACAGCGAAATGAAAAACTGTTTTTT. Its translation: CASSGQRNEKLFF.